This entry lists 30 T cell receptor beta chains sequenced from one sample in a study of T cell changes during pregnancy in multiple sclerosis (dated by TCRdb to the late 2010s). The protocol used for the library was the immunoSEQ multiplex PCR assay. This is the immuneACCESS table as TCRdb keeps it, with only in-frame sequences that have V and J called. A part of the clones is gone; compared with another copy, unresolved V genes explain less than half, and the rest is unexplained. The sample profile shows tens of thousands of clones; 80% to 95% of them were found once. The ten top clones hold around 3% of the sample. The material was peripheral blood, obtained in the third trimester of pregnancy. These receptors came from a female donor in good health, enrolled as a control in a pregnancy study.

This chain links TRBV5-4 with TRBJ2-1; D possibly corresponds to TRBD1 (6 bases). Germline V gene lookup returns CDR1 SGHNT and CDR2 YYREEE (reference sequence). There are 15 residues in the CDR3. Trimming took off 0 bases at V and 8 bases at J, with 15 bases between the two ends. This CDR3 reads CASSLGVQGWDEQFF. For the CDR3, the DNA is TGTGCCAGCAGCTTGGGGGTACAGGGTTGGGATGAGCAGTTCTTC.

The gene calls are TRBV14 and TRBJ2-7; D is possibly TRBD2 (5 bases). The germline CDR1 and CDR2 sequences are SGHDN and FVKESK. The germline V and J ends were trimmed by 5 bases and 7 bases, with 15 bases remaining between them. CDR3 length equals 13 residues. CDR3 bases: TGTGCCAGCAGCTTCAGCGGCGCTGCGGAGCAGTACTTC. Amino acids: CASSFSGAAEQYF.

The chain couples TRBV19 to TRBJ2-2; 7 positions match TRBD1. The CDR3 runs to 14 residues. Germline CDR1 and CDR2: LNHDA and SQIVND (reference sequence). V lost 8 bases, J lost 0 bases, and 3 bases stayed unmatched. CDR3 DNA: TGTGCCAGTGGGGACAGCGCGAACACCGGGGAGCTGTTTTTT. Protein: CASGDSANTGELFF.

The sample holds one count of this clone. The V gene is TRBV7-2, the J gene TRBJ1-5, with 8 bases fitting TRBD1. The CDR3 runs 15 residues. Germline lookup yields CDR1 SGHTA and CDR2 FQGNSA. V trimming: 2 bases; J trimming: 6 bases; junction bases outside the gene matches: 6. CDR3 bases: TGTGCCAGCAGCTTAACAGGGGGTCGGAGTCAGCCCCAGCATTTT. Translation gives CASSLTGGRSQPQHF.

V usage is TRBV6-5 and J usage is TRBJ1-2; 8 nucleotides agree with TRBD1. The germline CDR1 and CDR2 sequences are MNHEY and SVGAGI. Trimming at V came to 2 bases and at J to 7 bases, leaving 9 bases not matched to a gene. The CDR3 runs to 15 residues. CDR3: CASSYLMTGESGYTF. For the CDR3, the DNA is TGTGCCAGCAGTTACCTTATGACAGGGGAGAGTGGCTACACCTTC.

The CDR3 sequence: CAGGAGLDTEAFF. Here the CDR3 DNA reads TGTGCCGGGGGGGCAGGGTTGGACACTGAAGCTTTCTTT. This chain joins TRBV19 and TRBJ1-1; possible D gene TRBD1, 6 bases. V was trimmed by 11 bases and J by 3 bases, leaving 16 bases between them. The CDR3 is made up of 13 amino acids. The germline V gene has CDR1 LNHDA and CDR2 SQIVND (reference sequence). The full variable domain, completed using reference TRBV19 and TRBJ1-1, is DGGITQSPKYLFRKEGQNVTLSCEQNLNHDAMYWYRQDPGQGLRLIYYSQIVNDFQKGDIAEGYSVSREKKESFPLTVTSAQKNPTAFYLCAGGAGLDTEAFFGQGTRLTVV.

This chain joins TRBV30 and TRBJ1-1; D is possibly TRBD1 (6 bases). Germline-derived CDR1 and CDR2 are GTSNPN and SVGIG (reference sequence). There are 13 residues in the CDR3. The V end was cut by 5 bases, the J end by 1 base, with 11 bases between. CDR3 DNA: TGTGCCTGGTCGGGACAAGCGAACACTGAAGCTTTCTTT. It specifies CAWSGQANTEAFF.

CDR3 residues: CASGGRMNTEAFF. The CDR3 DNA follows: TGTGCCAGCGGAGGCAGAATGAACACTGAAGCTTTCTTT. The gene calls are TRBV2 and TRBJ1-1; no reliable D call. Germline-derived CDR1 and CDR2 are SNHLY and FYNNEI. V was clipped by 8 bases and J by 0 bases, with 10 bases between them. The CDR3 runs to 13 residues. Variable domain in full (rest from reference TRBV2 and TRBJ1-1): EPEVTQTPSHQVTQMGQEVILRCVPISNHLYFYWYRQILGQKVEFLVSFYNNEISEKSEIFDDQFSVERPDGSNFTLKIRSTKLEDSAMYFCASGGRMNTEAFFGQGTRLTVV.

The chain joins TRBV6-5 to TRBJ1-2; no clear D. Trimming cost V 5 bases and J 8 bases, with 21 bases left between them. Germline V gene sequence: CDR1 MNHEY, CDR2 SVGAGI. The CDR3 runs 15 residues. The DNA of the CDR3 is TGTGCCAGCAGTCGCGGAGGCCCGTTCCCTGTCGGCTACACCTTC. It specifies CASSRGGPFPVGYTF.

Written as DNA, the CDR3 is TGTGCCTGGAGTCTGGACAGAGGTCAGCCCCAGCATTTT. This translates into CAWSLDRGQPQHF. V is TRBV30 and J is TRBJ1-5; tentative D call: TRBD1 (6 bases). Germline V lookup: CDR1 GTSNPN, CDR2 SVGIG (reference sequence). V was shortened by 2 bases and J by 6 bases, with 11 bases between the two germline ends. This CDR3 spans 13 amino acids.

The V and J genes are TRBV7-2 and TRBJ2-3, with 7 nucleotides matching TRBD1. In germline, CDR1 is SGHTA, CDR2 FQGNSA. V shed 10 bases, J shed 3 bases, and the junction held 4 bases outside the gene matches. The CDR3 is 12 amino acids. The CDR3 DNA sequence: TGTGCCATGGACAGGCTGACAGATACGCAGTATTTT. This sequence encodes CAMDRLTDTQYF.

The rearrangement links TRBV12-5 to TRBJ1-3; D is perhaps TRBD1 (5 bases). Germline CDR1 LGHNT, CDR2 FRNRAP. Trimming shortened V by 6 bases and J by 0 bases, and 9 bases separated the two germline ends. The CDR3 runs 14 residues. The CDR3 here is CASGRQPSGNTIYF. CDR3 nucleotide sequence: TGTGCTAGTGGCCGACAGCCCTCTGGAAACACCATATATTTT.

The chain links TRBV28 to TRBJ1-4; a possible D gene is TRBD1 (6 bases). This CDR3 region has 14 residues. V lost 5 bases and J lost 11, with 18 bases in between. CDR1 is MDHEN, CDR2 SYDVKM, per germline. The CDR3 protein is CASSTLGDRRKLFF. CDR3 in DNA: TGTGCCAGCAGTACCTTAGGTGACAGGCGGAAACTGTTTTTT.

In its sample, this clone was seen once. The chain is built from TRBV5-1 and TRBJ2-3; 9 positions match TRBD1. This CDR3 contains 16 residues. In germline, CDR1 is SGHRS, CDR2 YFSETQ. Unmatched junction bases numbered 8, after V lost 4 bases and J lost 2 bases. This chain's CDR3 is CASSAQTGGPTDTQYF. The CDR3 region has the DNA TGCGCCAGCAGCGCCCAGACAGGGGGACCCACAGATACGCAGTATTTT.

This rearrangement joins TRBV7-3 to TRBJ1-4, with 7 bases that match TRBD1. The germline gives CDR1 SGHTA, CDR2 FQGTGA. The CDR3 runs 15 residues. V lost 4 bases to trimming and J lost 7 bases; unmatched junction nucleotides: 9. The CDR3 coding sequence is TGTGCCAGCAGCTCAACGACAGGGTCAGTTGAAAAACTGTTTTTT. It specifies CASSSTTGSVEKLFF.

CDR3 region: CASSQSREGLAEAFF. DNA of the CDR3: TGCGCCAGCAGCCAATCCCGGGAGGGATTAGCTGAAGCTTTCTTT. V and J are TRBV4-1 and TRBJ1-1; no clear D gene. Trimming cost V 2 bases and J 6 bases, with 16 bases left between them. The germline V gene has CDR1 MGHRA and CDR2 YSYEKL. This CDR3 has 15 amino acids.

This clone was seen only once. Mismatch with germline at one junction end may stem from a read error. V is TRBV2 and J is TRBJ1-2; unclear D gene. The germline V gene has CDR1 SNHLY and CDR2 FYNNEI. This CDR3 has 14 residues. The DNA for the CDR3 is TGTGCCAGCAGTGAATTCCGGGGAGAGGGTGGCTACGCCTTC. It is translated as CASSEFRGEGGYAF. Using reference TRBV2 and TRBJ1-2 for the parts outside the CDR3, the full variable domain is EPEVTQTPSHQVTQMGQEVILRCVPISNHLYFYWYRQILGQKVEFLVSFYNNEISEKSEIFDDQFSVERPDGSNFTLKIRSTKLEDSAMYFCASSEFRGEGGYAFGSGTRLTVV.

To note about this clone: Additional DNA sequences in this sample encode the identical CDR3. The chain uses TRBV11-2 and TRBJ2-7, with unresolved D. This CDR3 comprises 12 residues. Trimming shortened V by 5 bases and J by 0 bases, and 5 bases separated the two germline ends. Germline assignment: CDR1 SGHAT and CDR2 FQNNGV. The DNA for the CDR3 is TGTGCCAGCAGCCTGTCCTCCTACGAGCAGTACTTC. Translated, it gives CASSLSSYEQYF.

In DNA form, the CDR3 reads TGTGCCAGCAGCTTTCTGGACGGGGATGGGGATGAGCAGTTCTTC. Translation: CASSFLDGDGDEQFF. V usage is TRBV7-6 and J usage is TRBJ2-1; maybe TRBD2 (5 bases). Germline V gene sequence: CDR1 SGHVS, CDR2 FNYEAQ. CDR3 length: 15 amino acids. V lost 3 bases and J lost 8, with 17 bases in between. The whole variable domain, filled in from reference TRBV7-6 and TRBJ2-1, reads GAGVSQSPRYKVTKRGQDVALRCDPISGHVSLYWYRQALGQGPEFLTYFNYEAQQDKSGLPNDRFSAERPEGSISTLTIQRTEQRDSAMYRCASSFLDGDGDEQFFGPGTRLTVL.

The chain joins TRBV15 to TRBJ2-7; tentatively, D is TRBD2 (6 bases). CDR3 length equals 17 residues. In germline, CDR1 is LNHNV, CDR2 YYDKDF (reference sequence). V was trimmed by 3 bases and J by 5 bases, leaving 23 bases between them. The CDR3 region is CATSSLRGLPGENEQYF. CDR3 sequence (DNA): TGTGCCACCAGCAGTTTAAGGGGACTCCCTGGAGAAAACGAGCAGTACTTC.

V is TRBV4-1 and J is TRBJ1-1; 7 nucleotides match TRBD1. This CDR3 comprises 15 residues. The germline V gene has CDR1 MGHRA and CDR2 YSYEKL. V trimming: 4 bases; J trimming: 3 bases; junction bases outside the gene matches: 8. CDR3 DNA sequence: TGCGCCAGCAGCCGCCGACAGGGAGGTGACACTGAAGCTTTCTTT. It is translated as CASSRRQGGDTEAFF.

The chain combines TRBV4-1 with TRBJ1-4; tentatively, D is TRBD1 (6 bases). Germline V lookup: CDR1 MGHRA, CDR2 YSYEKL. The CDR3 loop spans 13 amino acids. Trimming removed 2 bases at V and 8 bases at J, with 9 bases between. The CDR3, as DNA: TGCGCCAGCAGCCAACAACAGGGAGAAAAACTGTTTTTT. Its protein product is CASSQQQGEKLFF.

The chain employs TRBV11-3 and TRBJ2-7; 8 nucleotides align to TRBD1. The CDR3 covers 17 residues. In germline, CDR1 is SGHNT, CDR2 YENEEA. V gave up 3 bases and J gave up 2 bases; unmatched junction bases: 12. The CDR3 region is CASSFAGPGQGPYEQYF. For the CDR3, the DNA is TGTGCCAGCAGCTTCGCGGGGCCCGGACAGGGACCCTACGAGCAGTACTTC.

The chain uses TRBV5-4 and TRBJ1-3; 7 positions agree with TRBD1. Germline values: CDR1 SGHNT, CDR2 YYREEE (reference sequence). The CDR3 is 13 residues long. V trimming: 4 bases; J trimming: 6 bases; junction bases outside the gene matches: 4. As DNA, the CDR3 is TGTGCCAGCAGCCCACAGGGGCAAAACACCATATATTTT. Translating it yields CASSPQGQNTIYF.

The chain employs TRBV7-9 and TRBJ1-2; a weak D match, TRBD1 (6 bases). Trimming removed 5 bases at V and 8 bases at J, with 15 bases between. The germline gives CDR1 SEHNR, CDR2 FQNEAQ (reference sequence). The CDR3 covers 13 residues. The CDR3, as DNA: TGTGCCAGCAGCAGCCCAGGGGTCTGGGGCTACACCTTC. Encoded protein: CASSSPGVWGYTF.

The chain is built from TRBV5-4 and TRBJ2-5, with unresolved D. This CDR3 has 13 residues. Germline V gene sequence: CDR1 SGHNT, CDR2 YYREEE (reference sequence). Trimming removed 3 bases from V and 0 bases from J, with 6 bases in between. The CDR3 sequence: CASSSRDQETQYF. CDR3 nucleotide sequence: TGTGCCAGCAGCTCCCGGGACCAAGAGACCCAGTACTTC.

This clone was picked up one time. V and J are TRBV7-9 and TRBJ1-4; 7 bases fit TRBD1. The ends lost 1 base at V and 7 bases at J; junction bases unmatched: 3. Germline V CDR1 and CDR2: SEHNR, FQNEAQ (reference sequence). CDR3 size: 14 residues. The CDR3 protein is CASSLGQGGEKLFF. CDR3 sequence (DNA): TGTGCCAGCAGCTTAGGACAGGGCGGTGAAAAACTGTTTTTT.

CDR3 sequence: CASSPSGTSSYNEQFF. The CDR3 DNA is TGTGCCAGCAGCCCTAGCGGGACGAGCTCCTACAATGAGCAGTTCTTC. The chain combines TRBV7-3 with TRBJ2-1; 9 bases are a match to TRBD2. Germline CDR1 is SGHTA and CDR2 is FQGTGA. The length of the CDR3 is 16 residues. Trimming took 5 bases from V and 0 from J; bases not matched to a gene: 5.

CDR3 in amino acids: CASSFGLAGNNEQFF. The CDR3, as DNA: TGTGCCAGCAGCTTCGGTCTAGCGGGAAACAATGAGCAGTTCTTC. This rearrangement joins TRBV11-3 to TRBJ2-1; 9 bases match TRBD2. The CDR3 has 15 amino acids. The germline V gene has CDR1 SGHNT and CDR2 YENEEA. Losses at the gene ends were 3 bases for V and 5 bases for J; bases not matched to a gene: 5.

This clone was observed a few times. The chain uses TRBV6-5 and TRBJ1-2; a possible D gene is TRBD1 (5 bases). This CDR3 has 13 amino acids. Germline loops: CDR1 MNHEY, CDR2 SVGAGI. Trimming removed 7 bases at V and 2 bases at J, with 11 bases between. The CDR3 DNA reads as TGTGCCAGCAAGGAGGGGAGGAACTATGGCTACACCTTC. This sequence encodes CASKEGRNYGYTF.